The present entry profiles one T cell receptor (beta chain) with its context. Its antigen is not known. Following culture for nine to ten days, CD4+ T cells were isolated. PCR showed that the person got SARS-CoV-2 infection at some point between March and December 2020. It was two doses of either the BNT162b2 or mRNA-1273 vaccine that participants received. Researchers swapped half the medium for IL-2 medium on both days 3 and 7. This sample stems from a study of vaccination effects on CD4 cells after COVID-19. Study-wide background: Once vaccinated, three convalescent patients were sampled both early and late afterward. Samples that were drawn after vaccination came a median of 72 days after the second dose. Study-wide results and caveats: Late post-vaccination samples showed marked contraction of infection- and vaccine-induced clones.

Measured with immunoSEQ multiplex PCR; TCRdb has only the in-frame clones, and not every one. The sample comprises some 46,000 clones, 76% of which are singletons, and about 3.8% rests with the top ten. Germline assignment: CDR1 LGHNA and CDR2 YSLEER. V lost 3 bases and J 5 bases, leaving 17 bases between the germline ends. The CDR3 extends over 15 amino acids. The TCR was taken from a human donor who had a prior SARS-CoV-2 infection. The sequencing used CD4+ T cells from PBMCs cultured without peptide, collected after COVID-19 vaccination. The J gene is TRBJ2-7, the V gene TRBV4-3; a weak D match, TRBD1 (5 bases). DNA for the CDR3: TGCGCCAGCAGCCAGTGTCGGGTCAGGGTAGACGAGCAGTACTTC. Residues: CASSQCRVRVDEQYF.